In this sample, the clone carrying this TCR beta chain turned up a few times. Its target is unknown. The record originates from a study of early T cells in non-severe SARS-CoV-2 infection. Study summary: The study sequenced bulk RNA from unsorted whole blood, with chains unpaired. Whole-study findings and limits: In VDJdb matching, anti-spike CD8 responses were favored while private and CD4 specificities went missing.

Attached unique molecular identifiers marked individual cDNA molecules. One entry per CDR3 protein, called by TCRdb with MiXCR from the 5' RACE reads. The sample yields about 100,000 distinct CDR3 sequences, less than 15% seen once. V was cut by 6 bases and J by 0 bases, with 12 bases left in between. This CDR3 is 14 amino acids long. CDR1 is MNHNY and CDR2 is SVGAGI in the germline V gene (reference sequence). This receptor was obtained from an adult who was a healthcare worker with PCR-confirmed SARS-CoV-2 infection or an uninfected control (not recorded which). The sample comprised whole blood. This chain links TRBV6-6 with TRBJ2-7; possible D gene TRBD1, 5 bases. DNA for the CDR3: TGTGCCAGCAGCATTGGACAATCCTCCTACGAGCAGTACTTC. As protein: CASSIGQSSYEQYF.